Described below is a single T cell receptor (beta chain) sequence and its context. These data are taken from a study of OX40 agonist ivuxolimab in advanced cancers. TCRdb's table, derived via immunoSEQ multiplex PCR, lists solely in-frame clones and lacks some. The sample yields tens of thousands of clones, about 83% seen once. V lost 2 bases and J lost 6, with 19 bases in between. The CDR3 sequence is 16 residues long. Germline CDR1 and CDR2: LNHDA and SQIVND (reference sequence). This rearrangement joins TRBV19 to TRBJ1-2, with a tentative D call TRBD1 (5 bases). Here the sequenced sample was CD4+ or CD8+ T cells sorted from blood, taken in a trial of the OX40 agonist ivuxolimab. The receptor's source is an adult with an advanced solid tumor such as melanoma, head and neck, liver or kidney cancer. DNA of the CDR3: TGTGCCAGTAGTATAAACCTCGGGACGGCAGTTGATGGCTACACCTTC. This translates into CASSINLGTAVDGYTF.